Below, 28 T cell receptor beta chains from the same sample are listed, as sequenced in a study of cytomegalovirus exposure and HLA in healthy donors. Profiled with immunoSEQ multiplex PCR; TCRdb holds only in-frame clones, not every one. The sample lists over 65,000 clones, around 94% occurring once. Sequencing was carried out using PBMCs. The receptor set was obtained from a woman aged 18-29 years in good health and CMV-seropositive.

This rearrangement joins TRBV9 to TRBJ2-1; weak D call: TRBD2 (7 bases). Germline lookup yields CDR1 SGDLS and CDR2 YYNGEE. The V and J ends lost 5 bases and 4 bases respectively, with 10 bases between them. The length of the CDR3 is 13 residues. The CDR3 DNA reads TGTGCCAGCAGTGAGGGGGGGTACAATGAGCAGTTCTTC. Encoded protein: CASSEGGYNEQFF.

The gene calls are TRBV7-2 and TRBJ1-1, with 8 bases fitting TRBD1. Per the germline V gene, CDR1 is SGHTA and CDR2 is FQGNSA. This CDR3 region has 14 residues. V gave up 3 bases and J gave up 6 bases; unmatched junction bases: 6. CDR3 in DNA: TGTGCCAGCAGCTTGGGACAGGCGGTCGCTGAAGCTTTCTTT. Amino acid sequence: CASSLGQAVAEAFF.

The CDR3 sequence: CASSSGTGSYEQYF. In DNA, the CDR3 is TGTGCCAGCAGCTCCGGGACAGGGTCCTACGAGCAGTACTTC. The V and J genes are TRBV7-2 and TRBJ2-7, with TRBD1 matching over 9 bases. V gave up 4 bases and J gave up 1 base; unmatched junction bases: 2. Germline CDR1 and CDR2: SGHTA and FQGNSA. The CDR3 is made up of 14 amino acids.

CDR3 region: CASSSQHGEETQYF. Here the CDR3 DNA reads TGTGCCAGCAGCTCTCAACACGGGGAAGAGACCCAGTACTTC. J is TRBJ2-5 and V is TRBV6-6, with TRBD2 as a possible D gene (5 bases). The ends were cut back, 6 bases at V and 3 bases at J, with 14 bases in the middle. This CDR3 region has 14 residues. The V gene's germline CDR1 is MNHNY and CDR2 SVGAGI (reference sequence).

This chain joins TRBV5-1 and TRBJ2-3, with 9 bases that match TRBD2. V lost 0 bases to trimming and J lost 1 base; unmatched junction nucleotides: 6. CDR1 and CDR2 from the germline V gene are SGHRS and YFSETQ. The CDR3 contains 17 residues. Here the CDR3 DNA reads TGCGCCAGCAGCTTGGCCTACGCGGGAGGGGGCACAGATACGCAGTATTTT. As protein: CASSLAYAGGGTDTQYF.

This chain's CDR3 is CASSEGAGAYNEQFF. DNA of the CDR3: TGTGCCAGCAGTGAAGGGGCAGGGGCCTACAATGAGCAGTTCTTC. The chain links TRBV6-4 to TRBJ2-1, with D tentatively TRBD1 (6 bases). The CDR3 is 15 residues long. CDR1 is MRHNA and CDR2 is SNTAGT in the germline V gene. With 3 bases removed from V and 2 bases from J, the gap between germline ends came to 11 bases.

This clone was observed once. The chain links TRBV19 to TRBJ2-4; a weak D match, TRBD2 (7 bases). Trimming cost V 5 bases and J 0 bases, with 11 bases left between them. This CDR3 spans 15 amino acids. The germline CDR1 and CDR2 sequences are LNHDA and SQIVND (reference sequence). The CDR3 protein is CASSRGASAKNIQYF. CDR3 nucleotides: TGTGCCAGTAGTCGGGGGGCCTCAGCCAAAAACATTCAGTACTTC.

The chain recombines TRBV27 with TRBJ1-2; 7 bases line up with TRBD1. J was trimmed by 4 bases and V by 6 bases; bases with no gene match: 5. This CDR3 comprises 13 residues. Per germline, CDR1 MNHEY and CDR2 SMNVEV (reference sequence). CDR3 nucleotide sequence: TGTGCCAGCAGCCGGGACAGCCTCTATGGCTACACCTTC. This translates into CASSRDSLYGYTF.

The CDR3 DNA reads as TGCGCCAGCAGCCAACAGACAGGGGGAGAAGCCCAGCATTTT. Translated: CASSQQTGGEAQHF. The chain links TRBV4-1 to TRBJ1-5; 9 bases align to TRBD1. The CDR3 length is 14 residues. The germline V gene has CDR1 MGHRA and CDR2 YSYEKL. V was clipped by 2 bases and J by 11 bases; unmatched bases: 7.

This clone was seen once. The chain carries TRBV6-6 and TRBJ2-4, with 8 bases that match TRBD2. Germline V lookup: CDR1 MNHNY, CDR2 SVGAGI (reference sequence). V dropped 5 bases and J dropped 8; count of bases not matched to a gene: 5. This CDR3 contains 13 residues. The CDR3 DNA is TGTGCCAGCAGTCTCGGGACTAGGGACATTCAGTACTTC. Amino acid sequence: CASSLGTRDIQYF.

CDR3 protein: CASSLLAGGPFF. For the CDR3, the DNA is TGTGCCAGCAGCTTACTGGCGGGGGGGCCGTTCTTC. V is TRBV7-9 and J is TRBJ2-1; 9 bases match TRBD2. With 2 bases clipped from V and 15 bases from J, the junction kept 5 bases outside the gene matches. The CDR3 loop spans 12 amino acids. Germline V CDR1 and CDR2: SEHNR, FQNEAQ (reference sequence).

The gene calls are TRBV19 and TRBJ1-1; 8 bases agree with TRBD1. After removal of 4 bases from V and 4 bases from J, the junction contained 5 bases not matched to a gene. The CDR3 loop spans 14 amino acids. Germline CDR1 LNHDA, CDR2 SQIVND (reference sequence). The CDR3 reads CASSTTGAVTEAFF. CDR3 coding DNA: TGTGCCAGTAGTACGACAGGGGCCGTCACTGAAGCTTTCTTT.

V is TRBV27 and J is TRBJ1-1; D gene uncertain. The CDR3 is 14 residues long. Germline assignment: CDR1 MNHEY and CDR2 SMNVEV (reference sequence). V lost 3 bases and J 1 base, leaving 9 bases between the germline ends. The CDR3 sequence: CASSLSHRNTEAFF. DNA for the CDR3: TGTGCCAGCAGTTTGTCCCACAGGAACACTGAAGCTTTCTTT.

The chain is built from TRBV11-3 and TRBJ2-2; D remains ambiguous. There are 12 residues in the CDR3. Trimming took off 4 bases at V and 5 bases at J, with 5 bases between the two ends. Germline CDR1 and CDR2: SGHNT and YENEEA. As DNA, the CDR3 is TGTGCCAGCAGCTCCCTGACCGGGGAGCTGTTTTTT. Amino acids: CASSSLTGELFF.

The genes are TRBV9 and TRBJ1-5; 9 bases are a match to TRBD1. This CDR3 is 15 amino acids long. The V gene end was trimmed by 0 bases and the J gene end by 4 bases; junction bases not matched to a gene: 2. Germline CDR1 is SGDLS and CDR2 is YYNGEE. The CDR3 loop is CASSVGTGVNQPQHF. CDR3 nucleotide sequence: TGTGCCAGCAGCGTAGGGACAGGGGTTAATCAGCCCCAGCATTTT.

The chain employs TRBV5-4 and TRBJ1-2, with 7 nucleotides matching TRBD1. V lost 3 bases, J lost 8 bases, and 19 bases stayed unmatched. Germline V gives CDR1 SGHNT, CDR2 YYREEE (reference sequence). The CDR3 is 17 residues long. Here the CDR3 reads CASSSPITGVEVGGYTF. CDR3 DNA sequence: TGTGCCAGCAGCTCCCCCATAACAGGGGTTGAGGTAGGAGGCTACACCTTC.

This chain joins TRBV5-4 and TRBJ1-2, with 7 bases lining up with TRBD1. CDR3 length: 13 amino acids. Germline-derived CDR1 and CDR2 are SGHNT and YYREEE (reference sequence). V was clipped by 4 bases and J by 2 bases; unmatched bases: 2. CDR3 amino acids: CASSPQGNYGYTF. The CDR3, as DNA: TGTGCCAGCAGCCCACAGGGGAACTATGGCTACACCTTC.

The CDR3 bases are TGTGCCAGCAGCACCCAGGGGGAGCGGTCGTACGAGCAGTACTTC. Translation gives CASSTQGERSYEQYF. The chain recombines TRBV7-9 with TRBJ2-7; TRBD1 matches at 7 bases. From germline, CDR1 is SEHNR and CDR2 FQNEAQ (reference sequence). The CDR3 covers 15 residues. J lost 4 bases, V lost 5 bases, and 11 bases had no gene match.

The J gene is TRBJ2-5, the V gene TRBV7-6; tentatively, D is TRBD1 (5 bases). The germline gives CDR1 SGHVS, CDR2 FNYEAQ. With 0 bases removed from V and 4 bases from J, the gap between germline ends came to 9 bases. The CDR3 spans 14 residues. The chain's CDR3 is CASSLALGPETQYF. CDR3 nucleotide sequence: TGTGCCAGCAGCTTAGCGCTGGGGCCAGAGACCCAGTACTTC.

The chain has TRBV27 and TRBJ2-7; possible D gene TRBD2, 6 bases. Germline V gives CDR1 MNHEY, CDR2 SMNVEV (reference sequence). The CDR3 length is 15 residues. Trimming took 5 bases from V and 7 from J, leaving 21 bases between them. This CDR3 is CASSTSRDSAGEQYF. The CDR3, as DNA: TGTGCCAGCAGTACATCCCGGGACTCCGCGGGAGAGCAGTACTTC.

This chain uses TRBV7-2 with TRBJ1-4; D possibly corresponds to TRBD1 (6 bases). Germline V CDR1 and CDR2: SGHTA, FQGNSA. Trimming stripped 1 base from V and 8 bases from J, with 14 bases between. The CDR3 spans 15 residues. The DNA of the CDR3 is TGTGCCAGCAGCTTAGGAGTACAGGGAACCGAAAAACTGTTTTTT. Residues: CASSLGVQGTEKLFF.

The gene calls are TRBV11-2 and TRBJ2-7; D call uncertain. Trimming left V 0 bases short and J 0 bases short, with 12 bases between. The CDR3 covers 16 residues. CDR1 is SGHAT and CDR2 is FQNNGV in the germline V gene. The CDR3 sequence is CASSLEPGRSSYEQYF. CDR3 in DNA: TGTGCCAGCAGCTTAGAGCCGGGTCGGAGCTCCTACGAGCAGTACTTC.

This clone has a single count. In nucleotides, the CDR3 is TGTGCCAGCAGGAAAACCGGGACAGGGAAACACGAGCAGTACTTC. Its protein product is CASRKTGTGKHEQYF. The chain combines TRBV6-6 with TRBJ2-7; 9 bases are shared with TRBD1. Germline CDR1 and CDR2: MNHNY and SVGAGI (reference sequence). J gave up 5 bases and V 6 bases, and 11 bases lay outside the gene matches. CDR3 length: 15 residues.

The CDR3 loop is CASSKRVETQYF. CDR3 nucleotides: TGTGCCAGCAGCAAGAGGGTTGAGACCCAGTACTTC. The V and J genes are TRBV7-9 and TRBJ2-5; perhaps TRBD2 as D (5 bases). The V gene's germline CDR1 is SEHNR and CDR2 FQNEAQ (reference sequence). V gave up 5 bases and J gave up 5 bases, with 9 bases separating them. This CDR3 spans 12 amino acids.

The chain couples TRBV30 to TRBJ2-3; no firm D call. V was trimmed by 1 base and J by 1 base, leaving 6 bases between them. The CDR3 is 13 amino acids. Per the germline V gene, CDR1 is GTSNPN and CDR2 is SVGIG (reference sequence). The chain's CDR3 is CAWSALRTDTQYF. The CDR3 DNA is TGTGCCTGGAGTGCCCTCCGCACAGATACGCAGTATTTT.

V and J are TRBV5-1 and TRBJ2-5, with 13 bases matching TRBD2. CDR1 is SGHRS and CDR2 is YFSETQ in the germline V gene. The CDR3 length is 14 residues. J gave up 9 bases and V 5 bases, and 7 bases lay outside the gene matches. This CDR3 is CASSGTSGKLAQYF. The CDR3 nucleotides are TGCGCCAGCAGTGGGACTAGCGGGAAGTTGGCCCAGTACTTC.

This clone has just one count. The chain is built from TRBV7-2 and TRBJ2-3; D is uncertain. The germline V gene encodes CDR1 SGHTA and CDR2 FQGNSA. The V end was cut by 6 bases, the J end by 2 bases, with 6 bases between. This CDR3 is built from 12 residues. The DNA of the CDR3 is TGTGCCAGCAGGTCGTCCACAGATACGCAGTATTTT. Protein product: CASRSSTDTQYF.

This chain's CDR3 is CASSLGLTNQPQHF. CDR3 DNA: TGTGCCAGCAGTTTGGGACTTACGAACCAGCCCCAGCATTTT. The rearrangement joins TRBV27 to TRBJ1-5; tentative D call: TRBD1 (5 bases). V was trimmed by 3 bases and J by 7 bases, leaving 13 bases between them. There are 14 residues in the CDR3. Germline CDR1 is MNHEY and CDR2 is SMNVEV (reference sequence).